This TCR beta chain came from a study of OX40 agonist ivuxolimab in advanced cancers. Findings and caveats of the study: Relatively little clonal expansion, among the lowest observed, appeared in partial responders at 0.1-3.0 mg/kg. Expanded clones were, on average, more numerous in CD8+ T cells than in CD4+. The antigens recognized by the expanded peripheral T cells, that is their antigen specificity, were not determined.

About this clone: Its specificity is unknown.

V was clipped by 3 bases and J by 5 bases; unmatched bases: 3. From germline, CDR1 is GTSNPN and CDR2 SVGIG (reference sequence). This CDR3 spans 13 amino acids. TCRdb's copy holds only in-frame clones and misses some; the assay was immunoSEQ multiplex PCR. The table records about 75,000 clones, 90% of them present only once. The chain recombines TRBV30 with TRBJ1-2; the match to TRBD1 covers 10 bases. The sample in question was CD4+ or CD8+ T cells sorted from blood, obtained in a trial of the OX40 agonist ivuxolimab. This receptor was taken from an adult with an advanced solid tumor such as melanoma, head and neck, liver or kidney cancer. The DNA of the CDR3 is TGTGCCTGGAGAGGACAGGGGGTTTATGGCTACACCTTC. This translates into CAWRGQGVYGYTF.